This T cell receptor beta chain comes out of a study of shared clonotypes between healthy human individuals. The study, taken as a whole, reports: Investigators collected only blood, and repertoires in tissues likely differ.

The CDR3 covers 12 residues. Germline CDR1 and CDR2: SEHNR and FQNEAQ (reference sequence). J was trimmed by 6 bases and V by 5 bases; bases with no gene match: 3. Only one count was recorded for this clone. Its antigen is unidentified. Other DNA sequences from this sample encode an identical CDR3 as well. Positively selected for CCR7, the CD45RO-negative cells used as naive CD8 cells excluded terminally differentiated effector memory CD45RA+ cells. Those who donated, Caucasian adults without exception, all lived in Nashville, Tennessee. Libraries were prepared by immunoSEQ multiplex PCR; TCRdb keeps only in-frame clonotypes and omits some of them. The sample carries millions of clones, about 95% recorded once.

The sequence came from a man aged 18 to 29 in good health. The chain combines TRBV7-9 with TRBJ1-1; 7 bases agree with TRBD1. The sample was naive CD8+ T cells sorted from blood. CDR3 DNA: TGTGCCAGCAGCCCAGGGACAGCTGAAGCTTTCTTT. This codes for CASSPGTAEAFF.